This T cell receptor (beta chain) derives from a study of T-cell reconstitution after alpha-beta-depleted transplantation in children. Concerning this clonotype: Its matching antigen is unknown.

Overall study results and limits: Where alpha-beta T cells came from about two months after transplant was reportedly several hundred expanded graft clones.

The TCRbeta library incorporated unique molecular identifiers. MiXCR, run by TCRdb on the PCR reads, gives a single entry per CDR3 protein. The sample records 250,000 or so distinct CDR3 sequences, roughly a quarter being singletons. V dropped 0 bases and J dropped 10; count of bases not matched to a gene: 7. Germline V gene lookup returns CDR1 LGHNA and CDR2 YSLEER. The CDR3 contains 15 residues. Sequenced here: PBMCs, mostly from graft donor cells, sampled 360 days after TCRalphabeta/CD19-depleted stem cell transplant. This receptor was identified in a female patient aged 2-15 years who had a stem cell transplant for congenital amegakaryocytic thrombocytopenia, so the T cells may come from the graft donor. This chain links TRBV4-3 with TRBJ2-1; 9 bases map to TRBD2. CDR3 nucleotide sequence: TGCGCCAGCAGCCAAGATCGGCGGGAGGGATGGGAGCAGTTCTTC. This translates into CASSQDRREGWEQFF.